Listed below are T cell receptor beta chains from one sample, sequenced in a study of T cell responses to AZD1222 COVID-19 vaccine. Profiled with immunoSEQ multiplex PCR; TCRdb holds only in-frame clones, not every one. This table has about 83,000 clones, 85% to 90% appearing once. Sequencing used peripheral blood, obtained on day 0 of MenACWY control vaccination. The source of these receptors is an adult in good health. Each CDR3 is given with its conserved first and last residue. The D gene is left open where the match is weak. The size field is filled for only some rows; it gives once, few, many or a size class.

v_gene	j_gene	abundance	d_gene	CDR3aa	CDR3nt
TRBV3-1/TRBV3-2	TRBJ2-7	NA	NA	CASSQEARLSYEQYF	TGTGCCAGCAGCCAAGAGGCGCGACTCAGCTACGAGCAGTACTTC
TRBV6-5	TRBJ1-6	NA	TRBD1	CASSSGTGGSPLHF	TGTGCCAGCAGTAGCGGGACAGGGGGTTCACCCCTCCACTTT
TRBV28	TRBJ2-2	NA	NA	CASSLLSGPVVATGELFF	TGTGCCAGCAGTTTATTGTCAGGGCCAGTCGTCGCCACCGGGGAGCTGTTTTTT
TRBV10-1	TRBJ2-1	NA	NA	CASSARLDNEQFF	TGCGCCAGCAGTGCCAGACTGGACAATGAGCAGTTCTTC
TRBV3-1/TRBV3-2	TRBJ2-1	NA	NA	CASSQVVNEQFF	TGTGCCAGCAGCCAAGTTGTTAATGAGCAGTTCTTC
TRBV28	TRBJ2-5	NA	TRBD1	CASTPLGTGGQETQYF	TGTGCCAGCACCCCTTTGGGGACAGGGGGTCAAGAGACCCAGTACTTC
TRBV5-1	TRBJ2-7	NA	TRBD2	CASNPAGVNVEQYF	TGCGCCAGCAACCCAGCGGGAGTTAATGTTGAGCAGTACTTC
TRBV2	TRBJ2-1	NA	NA	CASSEKGYNEQFF	TGTGCCAGCAGTGAAAAGGGCTACAATGAGCAGTTCTTC
TRBV28	TRBJ1-4	NA	NA	CASSLAPAGLEKLFF	TGTGCCAGCAGTTTAGCCCCAGCGGGCTTGGAAAAACTGTTTTTT
TRBV5-4	TRBJ1-2	NA	TRBD1	CASSHPGRGIRDYGYTF	TGTGCCAGCAGCCACCCCGGCAGGGGGATTAGAGACTATGGCTACACCTTC
TRBV28	TRBJ2-7	NA	NA	CASRSPGATYEQYF	TGTGCCAGCCGTTCTCCGGGGGCAACCTACGAGCAGTACTTC
TRBV18	TRBJ2-1	NA	TRBD2	CASSLAVPNEQFF	TGTGCCAGCTCGCTAGCGGTGCCCAATGAGCAGTTCTTC
TRBV29-1	TRBJ1-2	once	NA	CSVDRAPLYGYTF	TGCAGCGTTGACAGGGCCCCCTTATATGGCTACACCTTC
TRBV20-1	TRBJ2-7	few	NA	CSGWETYEQYF	TGCAGTGGATGGGAGACCTACGAGCAGTACTTC
TRBV13	TRBJ1-5	NA	NA	CASSPLWGSNQPQHF	TGTGCCAGCAGCCCCCTCTGGGGGAGCAATCAGCCCCAGCATTTT
TRBV9	TRBJ1-6	NA	NA	CASSVSLGAFSPLHF	TGTGCCAGCAGCGTATCTCTGGGGGCGTTTTCACCCCTCCACTTT
TRBV5-5	TRBJ1-1	NA	TRBD1	CASSLGQGVGNTEAFF	TGTGCCAGCAGCTTGGGGCAGGGGGTTGGAAACACTGAAGCTTTCTTT
TRBV11-2	TRBJ2-7	NA	NA	CASRTGHNVYEQYF	TGTGCCAGCAGGACGGGACATAACGTTTACGAGCAGTACTTC
TRBV4-3	TRBJ1-1	NA	NA	CASSQVSRQGTAEAFF	TGCGCCAGCAGCCAAGTCTCCCGGCAGGGAACAGCTGAAGCTTTCTTT
TRBV9	TRBJ2-3	once	NA	CAGSSGGTDTQYF	TGTGCCGGGTCATCAGGAGGCACAGATACGCAGTATTTT
TRBV2	TRBJ2-5	NA	NA	CAEGEPGGETQYF	TGTGCCGAGGGGGAGCCGGGAGGAGAGACCCAGTACTTC
TRBV12-3/TRBV12-4	TRBJ2-2	NA	NA	CASSTLYDGELFF	TGTGCCAGCAGTACCCTCTATGACGGGGAGCTGTTTTTT
TRBV18	TRBJ2-2	NA	TRBD2	CASSLGLAGGHTGELFF	TGTGCCAGCTCACTAGGACTAGCGGGAGGCCACACCGGGGAGCTGTTTTTT
TRBV2	TRBJ2-7	NA	NA	CASTRADYEQYF	TGTGCCAGCACCCGGGCAGACTACGAGCAGTACTTC
TRBV5-5	TRBJ2-7	NA	TRBD2	CASSLERGVYEQYF	TGTGCCAGCAGCTTGGAGCGGGGGGTCTACGAGCAGTACTTC
TRBV13	TRBJ2-5	NA	NA	CASSLGLTQETQYF	TGTGCCAGCAGCTTAGGCCTAACCCAAGAGACCCAGTACTTC
TRBV18	TRBJ1-2	once	TRBD1	CASSRGQGPPLEGYTF	TGTGCCAGCTCCCGAGGACAGGGTCCTCCCCTTGAAGGCTACACCTTC
TRBV7-9	TRBJ1-5	NA	NA	CASSLGLGDNQPQHF	TGTGCCAGCAGCTTAGGGCTCGGGGATAATCAGCCCCAGCATTTT
TRBV10-1	TRBJ2-2	NA	NA	CASSAYGQFANTGELFF	TGCGCCAGCAGTGCTTACGGACAGTTCGCGAACACCGGGGAGCTGTTTTTT
TRBV14	TRBJ2-7	NA	TRBD1	CASSLRPGQGTDEQYF	TGTGCCAGCAGCCTACGACCGGGACAGGGAACTGACGAGCAGTACTTC
TRBV7-2	TRBJ1-5	NA	NA	CASSDGRDQPQHF	TGTGCCAGCAGCGATGGAAGGGATCAGCCCCAGCATTTT
TRBV10-3	TRBJ1-2	NA	NA	CAIMRDAGGGYGYTF	TGTGCCATCATGAGAGACGCGGGCGGAGGCTATGGCTACACCTTC
TRBV2	TRBJ1-4	NA	TRBD1	CASSASTGWGEKLFF	TGTGCCAGCAGTGCATCGACAGGGTGGGGTGAAAAACTGTTTTTT
TRBV7-2	TRBJ1-6	NA	NA	CASSGTNSPLHF	TGTGCCAGCAGCGGGACAAATTCACCCCTCCACTTT
TRBV6-1	TRBJ1-5	NA	NA	CASSELADQPQHF	TGTGCCAGCAGTGAACTGGCAGACCAGCCCCAGCATTTT
TRBV29-1	TRBJ1-2	once	TRBD1	CSVAQGAESGYTF	TGCAGCGTCGCACAGGGGGCTGAGAGTGGCTACACCTTC
TRBV2	TRBJ2-7	NA	NA	CASREGGTGVYEQYF	TGTGCCAGCAGAGAAGGGGGGACTGGGGTTTACGAGCAGTACTTC
TRBV5-1	TRBJ2-3	once	NA	CASTDTDTQYF	TGCGCCAGTACTGACACAGATACGCAGTATTTT
TRBV12-5	TRBJ2-3	NA	NA	CASGLSTGRVDTQYF	TGTGCTAGTGGTTTGTCTACAGGGCGGGTAGATACGCAGTATTTT
TRBV10-3	TRBJ2-3	NA	TRBD1	CAISDSDRGTDTQYF	TGTGCCATCAGTGATTCCGACAGGGGCACAGATACGCAGTATTTT
TRBV12-3/TRBV12-4	TRBJ1-1	few	NA	CASSFSQEAFF	TGTGCCAGCAGTTTTTCGCAGGAAGCTTTCTTT
TRBV6-5	TRBJ1-3	NA	NA	CASSYGYRDSGNTIYF	TGTGCCAGCAGTTACGGTTACCGGGACTCTGGAAACACCATATATTTT
TRBV7-8	TRBJ2-5	NA	NA	CASSLDREIGTQYF	TGTGCCAGCAGCCTAGATCGGGAGATAGGGACCCAGTACTTC
TRBV19	TRBJ2-7	few	NA	CASSRRPGGYEQYF	TGTGCCAGTAGTCGCCGTCCCGGCGGCTACGAGCAGTACTTC
TRBV4-3	TRBJ1-3	NA	TRBD1	CASSQDQGEWNTIYF	TGCGCCAGCAGCCAAGATCAGGGGGAGTGGAACACCATATATTTT
TRBV7-9	TRBJ1-1	NA	NA	CASNGDGLNTEAFF	TGTGCCAGCAACGGGGATGGCTTGAACACTGAAGCTTTCTTT
TRBV6-1	TRBJ1-2	NA	NA	CASSERLYGYTF	TGTGCCAGCAGTGAGCGTCTCTATGGCTACACCTTC
TRBV11-2	TRBJ2-7	NA	NA	CASSLRVRDSYEQYF	TGTGCCAGCAGCTTACGGGTCCGGGATTCCTACGAGCAGTACTTC
TRBV11-3	TRBJ2-2	NA	TRBD1	CASSPVRGRGTGELFF	TGTGCCAGCAGCCCGGTCAGGGGGCGAGGAACCGGGGAGCTGTTTTTT
TRBV6-1	TRBJ1-2	NA	NA	CASSERGFYGYTF	TGTGCCAGCAGTGAAAGGGGCTTCTATGGCTACACCTTC
TRBV7-2	TRBJ2-1	NA	TRBD1	CASSPDRGQFWGIGEQFF	TGTGCCAGCAGCCCAGACAGGGGGCAGTTTTGGGGCATCGGTGAGCAGTTCTTC
TRBV29-1	TRBJ2-7	NA	TRBD1	CSALTGTLYEQYF	TGCAGCGCCCTGACAGGGACCCTCTACGAGCAGTACTTC
TRBV27	TRBJ2-7	NA	TRBD2	CASRTGTTLYEQYF	TGTGCCAGCAGGACCGGGACTACACTATACGAACAGTACTTC
TRBV30	TRBJ1-2	NA	NA	CAWSSATNYGYTF	TGTGCCTGGAGTTCAGCCACGAACTATGGCTACACCTTC
TRBV29-1	TRBJ2-3	NA	NA	CSVGRSDTQYF	TGCAGCGTCGGACGATCAGATACGCAGTATTTT
TRBV28	TRBJ2-7	NA	NA	CASSLGNLVSYEQYF	TGTGCCAGCAGTTTGGGAAACCTAGTATCCTACGAGCAGTACTTC
TRBV27	TRBJ1-1	NA	TRBD1	CASSLNPGQGPNTEAFF	TGTGCCAGCAGTTTAAATCCCGGACAGGGGCCGAACACTGAAGCTTTCTTT
TRBV10-2	TRBJ2-7	NA	TRBD2	CASGLAGVYEQYF	TGCGCCAGCGGCCTAGCGGGGGTATACGAGCAGTACTTC
TRBV18	TRBJ1-6	once	NA	CASSPEVDNSPLHF	TGTGCCAGCTCTCCAGAGGTAGACAATTCACCCCTCCACTTT
TRBV11-3	TRBJ2-7	NA	TRBD1	CASSQGGRYYEQYF	TGTGCCAGCAGCCAAGGGGGCCGGTACTACGAGCAGTACTTC